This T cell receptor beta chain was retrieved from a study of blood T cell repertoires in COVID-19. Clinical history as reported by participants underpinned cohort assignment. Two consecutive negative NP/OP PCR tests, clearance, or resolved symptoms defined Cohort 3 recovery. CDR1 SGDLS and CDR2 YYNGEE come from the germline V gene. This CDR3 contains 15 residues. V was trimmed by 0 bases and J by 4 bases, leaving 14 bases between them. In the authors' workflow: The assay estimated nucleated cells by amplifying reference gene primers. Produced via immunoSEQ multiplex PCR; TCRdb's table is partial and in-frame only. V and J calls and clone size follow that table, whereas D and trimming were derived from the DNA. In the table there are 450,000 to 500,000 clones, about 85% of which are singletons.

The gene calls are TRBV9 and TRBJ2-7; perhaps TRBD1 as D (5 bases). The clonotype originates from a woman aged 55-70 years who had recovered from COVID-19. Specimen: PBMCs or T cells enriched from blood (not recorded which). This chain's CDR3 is CASSVGQGPEYEQYV. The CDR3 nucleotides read TGTGCCAGCAGCGTAGGGCAGGGCCCCGAGTACGAGCAGTACGTC.